The 31 T cell receptor beta chains given below trace back to one sample, sequenced in a study of CD8 T cells in ankylosing spondylitis. Study-level results: Under 10 highly homologous variants formed a TCR beta motif that appeared characteristic of ankylosing spondylitis blood.

TCRdb re-derived calls from the 5' RACE reads in MiXCR, one entry per CDR3 protein. The profile shows about 800,000 distinct CDR3 sequences, 10% to 15% of them singletons. No antigen has been assigned to these receptors. Sequencing was carried out using blood, either unsorted or a sorted T cell fraction (not recorded which). These receptors came from a male donor with ankylosing spondylitis.

The chain has TRBV12-3 or TRBV12-4 and TRBJ2-1; 9 bases agree with TRBD1. Trimming removed 6 bases from V and 4 bases from J; junction bases left unmatched: 10. CDR3 length equals 16 residues. The CDR3 sequence is CASSRARDRAYNEQFF. The CDR3 DNA reads as TGTGCCAGCAGCAGGGCAAGGGACAGGGCTTACAATGAGCAGTTCTTC.

This clonotype was recorded a few times. The chain carries TRBV20-1 and TRBJ1-5; 7 nucleotides agree with TRBD1. This CDR3 is built from 14 residues. The junction had 8 bases not matched to a gene; V was cut back by 0 bases and J by 9 bases. The germline CDR1 and CDR2 sequences are DFQATT and SNEGSKA (reference sequence). The CDR3 is CSARDRTGGRPQHF. The CDR3 coding sequence is TGCAGTGCTAGAGATAGGACAGGAGGACGGCCCCAGCATTTT.

The genes are TRBV29-1 and TRBJ2-2, with 8 nucleotides matching TRBD1. V trimming: 7 bases; J trimming: 0 bases; junction bases outside the gene matches: 4. Germline CDR1 reads SQVTM; CDR2 reads ANQGSEA. This CDR3 comprises 14 residues. The CDR3: CSGARGPNTGELFF. The DNA of the CDR3 is TGCAGCGGGGCCAGGGGGCCGAACACCGGGGAGCTGTTTTTT.

This clonotype was seen a handful of times. The chain has TRBV12-3 or TRBV12-4 and TRBJ1-2, with no clear D. The CDR3 contains 14 residues. Trimming shortened V by 6 bases and J by 4 bases, and 15 bases separated the two germline ends. CDR3 loop: CASRPVGRPYGYTF. As DNA, the CDR3 is TGTGCCAGCAGGCCAGTGGGGAGGCCCTATGGCTACACCTTC.

The chain links TRBV15 to TRBJ2-7; D possibly matches TRBD1 or TRBD2 (5 bases each). V was shortened by 0 bases and J by 4 bases, with 16 bases between the two germline ends. This CDR3 comprises 16 residues. Germline V CDR1 and CDR2: LNHNV, YYDKDF (reference sequence). CDR3 in amino acids: CATSRDRQGSGYEQYF. DNA for the CDR3: TGTGCCACCAGCAGAGATCGGCAGGGCTCGGGGTACGAGCAGTACTTC.

This clonotype showed up just a few times. This chain connects TRBV12-3 or TRBV12-4 to TRBJ1-4; D is ambiguous. The CDR3 is 14 residues long. V was cut by 6 bases and J by 2 bases, with 10 bases left in between. The CDR3 coding sequence is TGTGCCAGCAGCCACAGCGGGACTAATGAAAAACTGTTTTTT. Translating gives CASSHSGTNEKLFF.

The sample holds a few counts of this clonotype. V and J are TRBV27 and TRBJ2-3; D is undetermined. Germline V gene data show CDR1 as MNHEY and CDR2 as SMNVEV (reference sequence). This CDR3 region has 15 residues. Trimming removed 6 bases from V and 0 bases from J, with 13 bases in between. The CDR3 protein is CASSRRRSSTDTQYF. Here the CDR3 DNA reads TGTGCCAGCAGCCGTCGTAGGAGTAGCACAGATACGCAGTATTTT.

This clonotype was seen many times. The CDR3 loop reads CASSLGGESYNEQFF. CDR3 nucleotide sequence: TGCGCCAGCAGCCTCGGGGGGGAGTCTTACAATGAGCAGTTCTTC. V and J are TRBV5-1 and TRBJ2-1; TRBD2 aligns across 8 bases. The CDR3 length is 15 residues. CDR1 SGHRS and CDR2 YFSETQ come from the germline V gene. V dropped 4 bases and J dropped 4; count of bases not matched to a gene: 7.

The chain recombines TRBV6-2 or TRBV6-3 with TRBJ2-1, with TRBD1 identical over 10 bases. The CDR3 is made up of 13 amino acids. The germline gives CDR1 MNHEY, CDR2 SVGEGT. J was trimmed by 15 bases and V by 0 bases; bases with no gene match: 5. CDR3 in DNA: TGTGCCAGCAGTTACTCTCGGGACAGGGGACGGTTCTTC. Translating gives CASSYSRDRGRFF.

In this sample, this clonotype turned up many times. The V call is TRBV29-1, the J call TRBJ1-2; tentative D call: TRBD1 (6 bases). CDR3 length: 16 residues. Trimming removed 5 bases from V and 6 bases from J, with 25 bases in between. Germline CDR1 and CDR2: SQVTM and ANQGSEA. CDR3 sequence: CSVSDPGAQSLNGYTF. The CDR3 DNA reads TGCAGCGTTTCAGACCCAGGGGCTCAGTCTCTCAATGGCTACACCTTC.

This clonotype was seen many times. The gene calls are TRBV20-1 and TRBJ1-1, with a weak D call TRBD1 (5 bases). CDR1 and CDR2 from the germline V gene are DFQATT and SNEGSKA (reference sequence). V was shortened by 3 bases and J by 9 bases, with 17 bases between the two germline ends. The CDR3 is 13 amino acids. CDR3 sequence reads: CSASWQGKTKAFF. For the CDR3, the DNA is TGCAGTGCTAGTTGGCAGGGAAAAACGAAAGCTTTCTTT.

This clonotype was found a few times. The chain has TRBV11-3 and TRBJ2-1; 11 positions match TRBD2. Germline V CDR1 and CDR2: SGHNT, YENEEA. This CDR3 contains 17 residues. Trimming at V came to 5 bases and at J to 13 bases, leaving 19 bases not matched to a gene. The CDR3 is CASSAVLDEVAGGKQFF. The CDR3 coding sequence is TGTGCCAGCAGCGCGGTACTAGATGAGGTAGCGGGAGGGAAACAGTTCTTC.

This clonotype was seen only a few times. The J gene is TRBJ1-2, the V gene TRBV28; 10 positions agree with TRBD1. This CDR3 comprises 14 residues. V gave up 6 bases and J gave up 6 bases; unmatched junction bases: 7. CDR1 is MDHEN, CDR2 SYDVKM, per germline. CDR3: CASRGQGIGDGYTF. The DNA for the CDR3 is TGTGCCAGCAGGGGACAGGGGATCGGCGATGGCTACACCTTC.

This clonotype was observed a few times. This chain joins TRBV20-1 and TRBJ1-1; D is uncertain. There are 14 residues in the CDR3. CDR1 and CDR2 from the germline V gene are DFQATT and SNEGSKA (reference sequence). V was shortened by 4 bases and J by 2 bases, with 14 bases between the two germline ends. The CDR3 here is CSATPRGGNTEAFF. CDR3 coding DNA: TGCAGTGCTACACCCCGGGGAGGAAACACTGAAGCTTTCTTT.

V is TRBV4-3 and J is TRBJ1-2, with 10 bases fitting TRBD1. The CDR3 has 16 amino acids. V was pared by 3 bases and J by 5 bases, with 9 bases of the junction left unmatched. Germline V gene data show CDR1 as LGHNA and CDR2 as YSLEER. Written as DNA, the CDR3 is TGCGCCAGCAGCCACCTCGCCCAGGACAGGGGGTATGGCTACACCTTC. Translation: CASSHLAQDRGYGYTF.

This chain uses TRBV20-1 with TRBJ2-2, with D perhaps matching TRBD2 (5 bases). CDR3 length: 13 amino acids. CDR1 DFQATT and CDR2 SNEGSKA come from the germline V gene (reference sequence). Trimming left V 6 bases short and J 4 bases short, with 12 bases between. This CDR3 reads CSAHDYRTGELFF. CDR3 in DNA: TGCAGTGCGCATGACTACCGCACCGGGGAGCTGTTTTTT.

This clonotype was detected a few times. The V call is TRBV18, the J call TRBJ1-2; D remains ambiguous. CDR1 and CDR2 (germline): KGHSH, LQKENI. The CDR3 spans 14 residues. V lost 3 bases to trimming and J lost 2 bases, with 10 bases between them. The CDR3, as DNA: TGTGCCAGCTCACCTGACATAACCAACTATGGCTACACCTTC. The encoded protein is CASSPDITNYGYTF.

This clonotype was detected a few times. The rearrangement uses TRBV29-1 and TRBJ1-3; D call uncertain. Germline V gives CDR1 SQVTM, CDR2 ANQGSEA. The V end was cut by 6 bases, the J end by 0 bases, with 9 bases between. CDR3 length equals 13 residues. CDR3: CSVAPYSGNTIYF. CDR3 nucleotides: TGCAGCGTGGCCCCCTACTCTGGAAACACCATATATTTT.

The rearrangement links TRBV12-3 or TRBV12-4 to TRBJ1-6, with D possibly being TRBD1 (5 bases). V lost 1 base and J 7 bases, leaving 14 bases between the germline ends. The CDR3 is made up of 16 amino acids. For the CDR3, the DNA is TGTGCCAGCAGTTTAGAGTTTCGGGGCTCAAATTCACCCCTCCACTTT. Amino acids: CASSLEFRGSNSPLHF.

The rearrangement uses TRBV20-1 and TRBJ2-1; 9 bases are a match to TRBD2. The ends lost 7 bases at V and 0 bases at J; junction bases unmatched: 4. The CDR3 is 14 amino acids. Germline CDR1 DFQATT, CDR2 SNEGSKA (reference sequence). For the CDR3, the DNA is TGCAGTGAGTCTAGCGGGGACTCCTACAATGAGCAGTTCTTC. Its translation: CSESSGDSYNEQFF.

The chain's CDR3 is CSAGFSPRTSGTYTDTQYF. The CDR3, as DNA: TGCAGTGCCGGGTTCTCTCCAAGGACTAGCGGGACCTACACAGATACGCAGTATTTT. V gene TRBV20-1 combines with J gene TRBJ2-3; 12 nucleotides line up with TRBD2. The CDR3 spans 19 residues. CDR1 DFQATT and CDR2 SNEGSKA come from the germline V gene (reference sequence). The trim removed 6 bases at V and 2 bases at J, leaving 18 bases unmatched.

The chain employs TRBV4-2 and TRBJ2-3, with 10 bases matching TRBD2. The V segment lost 4 bases and the J segment 1 base; nucleotides outside the gene matches: 8. Germline V gene lookup returns CDR1 LGHNA and CDR2 YNFKEQ. This CDR3 is built from 17 residues. The CDR3 spells CASSRGVLAGGTDTQYF. CDR3 DNA: TGTGCCAGCAGCCGTGGAGTTCTAGCGGGGGGCACAGATACGCAGTATTTT.

The chain joins TRBV24-1 to TRBJ2-1, with D perhaps TRBD1 or TRBD2 (5 bases each). This CDR3 has 16 residues. Germline V gene lookup returns CDR1 KGHDR and CDR2 SFDVKD. V was pared by 4 bases and J by 8 bases, with 20 bases between. The CDR3 sequence: CATSDPTGLLRDEQFF. The DNA for the CDR3 is TGTGCCACCAGTGACCCAACGGGGCTCCTGAGGGATGAGCAGTTCTTC.

The chain couples TRBV5-6 to TRBJ1-6; tentative D call: TRBD1 (6 bases). CDR3 size: 15 residues. The germline V gene encodes CDR1 SGHDT and CDR2 YYEEEE. The V and J ends lost 4 bases and 0 bases respectively, with 8 bases between them. The CDR3 nucleotides read TGTGCCAGCAGCAGGGGGGCCTCCTATAATTCACCCCTCCACTTT. Translation: CASSRGASYNSPLHF.

The chain uses TRBV6-2 or TRBV6-3 and TRBJ2-1; 11 bases line up with TRBD2. The trim removed 3 bases at V and 13 bases at J, leaving 17 bases unmatched. Germline CDR1 and CDR2: MNHEY and SVGEGT. The CDR3 loop spans 17 amino acids. CDR3: CASSYSRILAGERGQFF. In nucleotides, the CDR3 is TGTGCCAGCAGTTATTCCCGTATACTAGCGGGAGAGCGGGGTCAGTTCTTC.

This chain joins TRBV7-9 and TRBJ2-7; D is possibly TRBD1 (6 bases). This CDR3 has 14 amino acids. The germline V gene encodes CDR1 SEHNR and CDR2 FQNEAQ (reference sequence). The V gene lost 5 bases and the J gene lost 6 bases, with 17 bases spanning the gap. The CDR3 sequence is CASSRGSSGAEQYF. CDR3 DNA sequence: TGTGCCAGCAGCCGCGGCTCATCAGGGGCCGAGCAGTACTTC. Based on the CDR3 plus reference TRBV7-9 and TRBJ2-7, the full variable domain is DTGVSQNPRHKITKRGQNVTFRCDPISEHNRLYWYRQTLGQGPEFLTYFQNEAQLEKSRLLSDRFSAERPKGSFSTLEIQRTEQGDSAMYLCASSRGSSGAEQYFGPGTRLTVT.

The J gene is TRBJ1-3, the V gene TRBV9; tentative D call: TRBD1 (5 bases). Germline CDR1 is SGDLS and CDR2 is YYNGEE. V lost 4 bases, J lost 2 bases, and 13 bases lay in between. CDR3 length equals 15 residues. In DNA, the CDR3 is TGTGCCAGCAGCCTACAGGCCTTACCTGGAAACACCATATATTTT. It translates to CASSLQALPGNTIYF.

To note about this clonotype: At one boundary the junction diverges from the germline segment, which might be a read error. This chain links TRBV7-7 with TRBJ2-3; D perhaps matches TRBD2 (7 bases). This CDR3 has 15 residues. The V gene's germline CDR1 is SSHAT and CDR2 FNYEAQ (reference sequence). CDR3 coding DNA: TGTGCTAGCAGCTTGCTTGGGGGGGCAGGAGATACGCAGTATTTT. It codes for CASSLLGGAGDTQYF. The variable domain in full, with the rest retrieved from reference TRBV7-7 and TRBJ2-3, is GAGVSQSPRYKVTKRGQDVTLRCDPISSHATLYWYQQALGQGPEFLTYFNYEAQPDKSGLPSDRFSAERPEGSISTLTIQRTEQRDSAMYRCASSLLGGAGDTQYFGPGTRLTVL.

This clonotype was detected a few times. The chain combines TRBV5-1 with TRBJ1-2; TRBD1 agrees at 7 bases. The V gene end was trimmed by 6 bases and the J gene end by 8 bases; junction bases not matched to a gene: 16. Germline V gene sequence: CDR1 SGHRS, CDR2 YFSETQ. This CDR3 comprises 15 residues. Here the CDR3 reads CASTPSRDSASGYTF. The CDR3 bases are TGCGCCAGCACCCCTTCCCGGGACAGTGCGTCCGGCTACACCTTC.

This clonotype was counted ten times or more. The chain uses TRBV29-1 and TRBJ1-2; 7 nucleotides line up with TRBD1. The CDR3 sequence is 13 residues long. The J segment lost 5 bases and the V segment lost 1 base, leaving 4 bases of the junction unmatched. Germline V gene data show CDR1 as SQVTM and CDR2 as ANQGSEA. CDR3 protein: CSVEGGQRYGYTF. CDR3 sequence (DNA): TGCAGCGTTGAAGGGGGACAGAGATATGGCTACACCTTC.

The V gene is TRBV5-6, the J gene TRBJ2-5, with a possible D match to TRBD1 (6 bases). CDR1 is SGHDT, CDR2 YYEEEE, per germline. CDR3 length: 14 residues. V was trimmed by 0 bases and J by 4 bases, leaving 10 bases between them. This CDR3 reads CASSLAGDTETQYF. In DNA form, the CDR3 reads TGTGCCAGCAGCTTGGCAGGGGATACAGAGACCCAGTACTTC.